This T cell receptor beta chain was obtained from a study of T cell responses to AZD1222 COVID-19 vaccine. Study summary: Researchers grouped second doses given at about 4 or about 12 weeks into one pool. Study conclusions and caveats: Spike-specific TCR depth and breadth grew after two AZD1222 doses.

TCRdb's copy holds only in-frame clones and misses some; the assay was immunoSEQ multiplex PCR. Here the sample spans about 60,000 clones, around 84% being singletons. Looked up from germline, CDR1 is MGHDK and CDR2 is SYGVNS. This CDR3 contains 17 residues. V dropped 0 bases and J dropped 0; count of bases not matched to a gene: 4. Notes on this clone: Its antigen is unknown.

The receptor was isolated from an adult in good health. The chain couples TRBV25-1 to TRBJ2-2; TRBD1 matches 7 bases. Here the sequenced sample was peripheral blood, taken on day 0 of AZD1222 vaccination. The CDR3 reads CASSEYSGGSNTGELFF. For the CDR3, the DNA is TGTGCCAGCAGTGAATATTCAGGGGGTTCGAACACCGGGGAGCTGTTTTTT.